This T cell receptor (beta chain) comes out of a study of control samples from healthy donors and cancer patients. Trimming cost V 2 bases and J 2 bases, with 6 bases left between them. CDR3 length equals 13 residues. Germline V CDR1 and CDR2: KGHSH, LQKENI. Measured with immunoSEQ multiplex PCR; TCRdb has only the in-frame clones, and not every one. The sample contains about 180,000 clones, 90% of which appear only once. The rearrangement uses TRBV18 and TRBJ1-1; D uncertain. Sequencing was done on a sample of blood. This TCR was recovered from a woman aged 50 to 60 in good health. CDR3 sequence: CASSPTANTEAFF. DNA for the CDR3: TGTGCCAGCTCACCAACAGCCAACACTGAAGCTTTCTTT.